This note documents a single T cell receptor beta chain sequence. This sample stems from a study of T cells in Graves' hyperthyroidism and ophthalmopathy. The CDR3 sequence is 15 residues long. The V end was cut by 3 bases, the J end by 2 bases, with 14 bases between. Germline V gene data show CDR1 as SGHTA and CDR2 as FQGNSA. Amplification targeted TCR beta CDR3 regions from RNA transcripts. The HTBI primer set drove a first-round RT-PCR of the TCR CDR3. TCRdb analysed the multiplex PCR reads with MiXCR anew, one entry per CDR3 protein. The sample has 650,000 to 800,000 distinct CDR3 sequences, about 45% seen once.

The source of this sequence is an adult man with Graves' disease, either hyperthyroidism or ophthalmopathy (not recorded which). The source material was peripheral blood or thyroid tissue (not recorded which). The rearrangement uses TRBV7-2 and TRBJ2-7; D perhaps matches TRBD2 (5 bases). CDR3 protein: CASSLDGGSTYEQYF. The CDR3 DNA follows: TGTGCCAGCAGCTTGGATGGCGGGTCAACCTACGAGCAGTACTTC.